Following are 2 T cell receptor beta chains from one sample sequenced in a study of tissue T cells after allogeneic stem cell transplantation. The time point denotes: mouse harvest day 14 after allogeneic transplant. Mouse grafts combined 10^7 T-cell-depleted bone marrow cells with 10^6 splenic CD5+ T cells. Data came from immunoSEQ multiplex PCR; TCRdb stores just in-frame clones and leaves some out. The data show roughly 8,600 clones, about two fifths seen once. Specimen: skin. These receptors were collected from a female BALB/c mouse given C57BL/6 T cells with graft-versus-host disease after an allogeneic hematopoietic cell transplant.

This clone turned up a few times. Germline and genes: mouse. The DNA read from the CDR3 is TGCACCTGCAGTGCGCGGACAGCCTATGAACAGTAC. It yields the protein CTCSARTAYEQY. The CDR3, in full, reads CTCSARTAYEQYF. The genes are TRBV1 and TRBJ2-7, with a weak D call TRBD1 (6 bases). The CDR3 end is not reached by the read, which stops 1 residue before it; the germline J gene fills it in. V dropped 3 bases and J dropped 2 bases, with 8 bases sitting between them. The CDR3 covers 13 residues. Germline CDR1 reads NSQYPW; CDR2 reads LRSPGD (reference sequence).

In this sample, this clone is medium-sized. The gene names here belong to mouse. The CDR3 end is not reached by the read, which stops 1 residue before it; the germline J gene fills it in. J is TRBJ2-7 and V is TRBV3; no clear D gene. Germline values: CDR1 SNHLY, CDR2 FYNGKV (reference sequence). The CDR3 is 14 amino acids. V was clipped by 0 bases and J by 2 bases, with 8 bases between them. The part of the CDR3 DNA that was read is TGTGCCAGCAGCTTAGCGGGCAAAACCTATGAACAGTAC. Its protein is CASSLAGKTYEQY. The entire CDR3 is CASSLAGKTYEQYF.